The next 10 T cell receptor beta chains were all read from a single sample in a study of CD8+ T cells in alopecia areata. Following RNA extraction, reverse transcription yielded cDNA that acted as the sequencing template. TCRdb's copy holds only in-frame clones and misses some; the assay was immunoSEQ multiplex PCR. The sample includes a few hundred thousand clones, about 58% of them seen just once. Treatment noted: oral pan-JAK inhibitor, 5-10 mg twice daily. Sequencing used CD4+ T cells sorted from blood, obtained at week 4, from a patient treated with tofacitinib. The source of these receptors is a human donor with alopecia areata.

The chain is built from TRBV4-3 and TRBJ2-5, with a tentative D call TRBD1 (6 bases). Germline V gene data show CDR1 as LGHNA and CDR2 as YSLEER. V shed 2 bases and J shed 9 bases, with 13 bases lying between them. The CDR3 consists of 13 residues. This CDR3 reads CASSQRRPGAQYF. CDR3 bases: TGCGCCAGCAGCCAACGTCGGCCAGGGGCCCAGTACTTC.

V and J are TRBV2 and TRBJ2-7; D is unclear. V dropped 6 bases and J dropped 2 bases, with 11 bases sitting between them. The length of the CDR3 is 13 residues. CDR1 SNHLY and CDR2 FYNNEI come from the germline V gene. CDR3 sequence reads: CASSDWSPYEQYF. The CDR3 DNA follows: TGTGCCAGCAGCGACTGGAGTCCCTACGAGCAGTACTTC.

The V and J genes are TRBV9 and TRBJ1-1; D call uncertain. The CDR3 contains 14 residues. CDR1 SGDLS and CDR2 YYNGEE come from the germline V gene. Trimming removed 0 bases from V and 7 bases from J, with 13 bases in between. CDR3 sequence: CASSVVFGDGEAFF. The CDR3 coding sequence is TGTGCCAGCAGCGTAGTATTCGGCGACGGTGAAGCTTTCTTT. The complete variable domain, with remaining parts taken from reference TRBV9 and TRBJ1-1, reads DSGVTQTPKHLITATGQRVTLRCSPRSGDLSVYWYQQSLDQGLQFLIQYYNGEERAKGNILERFSAQQFPDLHSELNLSSLELGDSALYFCASSVVFGDGEAFFGQGTRLTVV.

The chain combines TRBV30 with TRBJ2-6; D is unclear. The germline V gene encodes CDR1 GTSNPN and CDR2 SVGIG (reference sequence). The CDR3 length is 14 residues. Trimming shortened V by 4 bases and J by 0 bases, and 7 bases separated the two germline ends. The CDR3 sequence: CAWNAASGANVLTF. The CDR3, as DNA: TGTGCCTGGAATGCGGCCTCTGGGGCCAACGTCCTGACTTTC.

The genes are TRBV29-1 and TRBJ2-5; tentatively, D is TRBD2 (6 bases). V shed 5 bases and J shed 7 bases, with 20 bases lying between them. The CDR3 is 14 amino acids. Germline CDR1 reads SQVTM; CDR2 reads ANQGSEA. CDR3 in DNA: TGCAGCGTTTCGATAGAGGCCATGGGGGGGACCCAGTACTTC. Its translation is CSVSIEAMGGTQYF. Complete variable domain (other parts from reference TRBV29-1 and TRBJ2-5): SAVISQKPSRDICQRGTSLTIQCQVDSQVTMMFWYRQQPGQSLTLIATANQGSEATYESGFVIDKFPISRPNLTFSTLTVSNMSPEDSSIYLCSVSIEAMGGTQYFGPGTRLLVL.

The rearrangement joins TRBV6-6 to TRBJ2-7; D remains unclear. CDR3 length: 12 amino acids. V lost 5 bases and J 6 bases, leaving 11 bases between the germline ends. Germline CDR1 is MNHNY and CDR2 is SVGAGI (reference sequence). The CDR3 region is CASSPFKGEQYF. In nucleotides, the CDR3 is TGTGCCAGCAGTCCCTTCAAGGGCGAGCAGTACTTC.

This clone was seen many times. The chain is built from TRBV29-1 and TRBJ2-5; D is unresolved. The CDR3 sequence is 12 residues long. Germline V CDR1 and CDR2: SQVTM, ANQGSEA. Trimming removed 7 bases from V and 5 bases from J, with 14 bases in between. The DNA for the CDR3 is TGCAGCGCTCCCTGGGGTAGGGAGACCCAGTACTTC. Translating it yields CSAPWGRETQYF.

This chain uses TRBV19 with TRBJ1-5; D is ambiguous. This CDR3 has 13 residues. Germline-derived CDR1 and CDR2 are LNHDA and SQIVND (reference sequence). The V end lost 7 bases, the J end lost 9 bases, and 16 bases lay between the germline ends. CDR3 protein: CASTADFDLPQHF. In DNA form, the CDR3 reads TGTGCCAGTACCGCGGATTTCGACTTGCCCCAGCATTTT.

There are a few counts of this clone. CDR3 sequence: CSVGETSYEQYF. In DNA form, the CDR3 reads TGCAGCGTTGGGGAAACCTCCTACGAGCAGTACTTC. The chain combines TRBV29-1 with TRBJ2-7; D is unclear. V was cut by 4 bases and J by 0 bases, with 7 bases left in between. Germline loops: CDR1 SQVTM, CDR2 ANQGSEA. CDR3 size: 12 residues.

This clone was recorded once. At one end, the junction sequence differs from germline, possibly due to a read error. V and J are TRBV6-5 and TRBJ1-1; TRBD1 might be the D (5 bases). The CDR3 runs 14 residues. Germline CDR1 reads MNHEY; CDR2 reads SVGAGI. The CDR3 is CAISEVDRNTEAFF. DNA for the CDR3: TGTGCCATCAGTGAGGTCGACAGAAACACTGAAGCTTTCTTT.